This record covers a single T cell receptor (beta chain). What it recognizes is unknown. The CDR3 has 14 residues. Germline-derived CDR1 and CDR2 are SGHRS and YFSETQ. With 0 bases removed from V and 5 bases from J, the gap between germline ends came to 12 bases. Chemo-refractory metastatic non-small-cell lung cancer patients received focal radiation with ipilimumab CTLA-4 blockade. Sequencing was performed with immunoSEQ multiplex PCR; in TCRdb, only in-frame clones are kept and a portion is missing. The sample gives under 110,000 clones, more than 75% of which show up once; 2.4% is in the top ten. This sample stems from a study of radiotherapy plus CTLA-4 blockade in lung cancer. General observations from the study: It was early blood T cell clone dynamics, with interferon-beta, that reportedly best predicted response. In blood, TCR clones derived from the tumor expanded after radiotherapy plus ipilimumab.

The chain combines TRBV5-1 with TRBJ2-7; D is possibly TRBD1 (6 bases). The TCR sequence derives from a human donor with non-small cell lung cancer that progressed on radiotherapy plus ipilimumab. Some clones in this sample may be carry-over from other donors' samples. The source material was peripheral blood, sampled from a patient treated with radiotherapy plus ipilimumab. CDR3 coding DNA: TGCGCCAGCAGCTTGGGACAGGTGGGGGACGAGCAGTACTTC. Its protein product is CASSLGQVGDEQYF.